The present T cell receptor beta chain was sequenced within a study of cytomegalovirus exposure and HLA in healthy donors. Study in general: HLA-typed donors contributed some 85 million unique TCRs, which were held in an early data release.

Healthy bone marrow donors made up the cohort. PCR was performed using 60 Vbeta and 13 Jbeta primers. Here immunoSEQ multiplex PCR was the method, and the copy in TCRdb shows in-frame clones only, minus some. This sample contains roughly 35,000 clones. The CDR3 spans 13 residues. Per the germline V gene, CDR1 is SGHAT and CDR2 is FQDESV (reference sequence). V was clipped by 3 bases and J by 8 bases; unmatched bases: 2. The chain links TRBV11-1 to TRBJ2-1; TRBD1 matches 9 bases. The sequenced sample consisted of PBMCs. The clonotype originates from a woman aged 40 to 55 in good health and CMV-seropositive. The CDR3 loop is CASSFDRGDEQFF. In DNA form, the CDR3 reads TGTGCCAGCAGCTTTGACAGGGGGGATGAGCAGTTCTTC.